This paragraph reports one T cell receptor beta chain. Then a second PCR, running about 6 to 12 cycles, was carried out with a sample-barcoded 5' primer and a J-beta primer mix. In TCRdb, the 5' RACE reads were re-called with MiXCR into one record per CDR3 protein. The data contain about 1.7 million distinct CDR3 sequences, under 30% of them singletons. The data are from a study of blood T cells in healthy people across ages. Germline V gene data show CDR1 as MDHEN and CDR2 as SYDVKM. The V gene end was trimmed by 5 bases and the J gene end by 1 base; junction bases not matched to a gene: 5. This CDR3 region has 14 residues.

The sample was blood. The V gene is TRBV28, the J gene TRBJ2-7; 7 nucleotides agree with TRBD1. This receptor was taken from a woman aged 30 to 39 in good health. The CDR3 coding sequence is TGTGCCAGCAGTACAGGGGTAGTGTCCTACGAGCAGTACTTC. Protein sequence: CASSTGVVSYEQYF. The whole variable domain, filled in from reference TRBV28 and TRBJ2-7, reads DVKVTQSSRYLVKRTGEKVFLECVQDMDHENMFWYRQDPGLGLRLIYFSYDVKMKEKGDIPEGYSVSREKKERFSLILESASTNQTSMYLCASSTGVVSYEQYFGPGTRLTVT.